This entry describes one T cell receptor (beta chain). This clone's antigen is unknown. No base qualities exist here, and no much larger clone lies one base off it. Peripheral blood CD8+ and CD4+ T cells from healthy donors, Susac syndrome patients and multiple sclerosis patients were profiled using high-throughput TCR beta sequencing. The healthy donors served as controls matched for age and sex. Bulk CD8+ and CD4+ T cells were purified by magnetic negative isolation, whereas CD8+ TEMRA cells were enriched by FACS. Blood was collected in EDTA tubes and processed within 24 hours, with PBMCs isolated through density gradient centrifugation. PBMCs destined for TCR sequencing were cryopreserved in liquid nitrogen and later thawed in a 37 °C water bath. The sorted or isolated CD4+, CD8+ and CD8+ TEMRA cells reached a purity of at least 90%. The record originates from a study of CD8 T cells in Susac syndrome (dated by TCRdb to between 2018 and 2020). As for the study more broadly: Whether CD8+ T cell activation and differentiation in Susac syndrome was antigen driven was tested using repertoire sequencing.

The full study reports these points: The study acknowledged that relatively few individuals were included in the TCR sequencing and HLA analysis.

RNA was extracted using the RNeasy kit, and roughly 0.5 to 1 microgram was reverse transcribed with random hexamers. The immunoSEQ multiplex PCR assay, which covers 54 Vbeta and 13 Jbeta segments, was used to amplify TCR beta CDR3 regions. To correct PCR amplification bias, a synthetic template baseline was used for both primer optimization and computational correction. For the original study's pipeline: Reads were annotated to V, D and J genes according to IMGT and were analyzed with immunoSEQ Analyzer, with only productive sequences retained. Clonality was computed as one minus Shannon entropy normalized by log2 of the number of productive unique sequences. For each patient and control, public and private clones were evaluated among the 100 most prevalent clones. Susac-specific clones were defined as absent from healthy and MS cohorts, 850 to 1,300 published viral clones and other ImmuneACCESS disease sequences. The public reads were run again by TCRdb, first through fastp at Q25 and then through MiXCR, and only productive beta chains were kept. Each entry merges the rows of one CDR3 protein and shows their most common DNA and genes. TCRdb assigned the V and J calls; the authors' analysis was not used. The sample table records 150,000 to 200,000 distinct CDR3 sequences; around 96% of these occur just once. 0.11% to 0.15% of the sample comes from the top ten.

The germline ends are 7 bases apart after V is trimmed by 5 bases and J by 3 bases. The cysteine opens and the phenylalanine closes a CDR3 of 11 amino acids. Only the CDR3 DNA stays, 33 bases, in frame from base 1. CDR1 GTSNPN and CDR2 SVGIG are derived from the germline V gene (reference sequence). This TCR came from a human donor in good health. Sequenced material: CD4+ T cells from PBMCs. Recombination joined TRBV30 with TRBJ1-1; 5 matching bases give a weak D call of TRBD1. CDR3 loop: CAWSGYTEAFF. The sequence in DNA is TGTGCCTGGTCAGGGTACACTGAAGCTTTCTTT.